This T cell receptor beta chain was recovered during a study of blood T cell repertoires in COVID-19 (dated by TCRdb to the early 2020s). Regarding the complete study: Samples from collaborators originated in the United States, Italy and Spain and spanned both the acute and convalescent phases of COVID-19. The prospective study material was composed of cDNA or gDNA derived from T cells, B-cell-depleted T cells, or PBMCs. Deeply sampled blood TCRbeta repertoires from subjects exposed to, actively infected with, or recovered from COVID-19 were included in the dataset. The repertoires were released in a freely available public database intended as a resource for research on the immune response to SARS-CoV-2. Samples were obtained from the ongoing ImmuneRACE study (first 160 participants) and from about 1,300 subjects provided by 6 global collaborators. Sample metadata almost always included a de-identified subject ID, COVID-19 status, age in years and sex. Where available, HLA class I and class II types were taken from metadata supplied by the sample provider and were not determined by assay-based typing.

Concerning this clone itself: The specificity of this receptor is unknown. Base qualities are not provided; no much larger clone lies one nucleotide away.

Study-wide conclusions, independent of this receptor: How much clinical and demographic metadata was included differed by source and by participant, and the metadata was provided uncurated.

A distance of 8 bases separates the germline ends of V and J, which lose 4 bases and 4 bases respectively. Per the germline V gene, SGHDT is the CDR1 and YYEEEE is the CDR2. Reading from cysteine to phenylalanine, the CDR3 counts 12 amino acids. The sequence is cut down to CDR3 DNA, 36 bases in frame from base 1. The collaborating institutions used their own protocols to collect whole blood in K2EDTA tubes. For TCRbeta analysis, collaborator samples were shipped as frozen whole blood, as isolated PBMCs, or as DNA extracted from either sample type. TCRbeta CDR3 regions were amplified from genomic DNA by means of the immunoSEQ Assay, a bias-controlled multiplex PCR. As for the authors' bioinformatics: The number of nucleated cells in each sample was estimated by amplification of reference gene primers within the assay. To quantify the absolute abundance of each unique TCRbeta CDR3 rearrangement, sequence reads were collapsed and filtered. Productive Simpson clonality was computed per sample as the square root of Simpson's diversity index over productive rearrangements. In its TCRdb copy, this immuneACCESS table keeps in-frame sequences only and misses some clones. Where compared with another copy, unresolved V genes explain less than half of these, and the others have no known cause. That table supplies the V and J calls and clone size; D and trimming were determined from the DNA. The sample yields some 88,000 clones; around 79% were counted once. 24% of the sample goes to the ten largest clones.

Sequencing used peripheral blood. The TCR comes from a human donor in a cohort sampled during active COVID-19. The chain couples TRBV5-6 to TRBJ2-5; 6 matching bases give a weak D call of TRBD2. The DNA sequence is given as TGTGCCAGCAGCGGGGGGAGAGAGACCCAGTACTTC. This gives the protein CASSGGRETQYF.